The next 27 T cell receptor beta chains were all read from a single sample in a study of blood T cell repertoires in COVID-19. TCRdb keeps only in-frame clones here, not all; method: immunoSEQ multiplex PCR. The table shows around 46,000 clones, with roughly 85% occurring only once. The sequencing sample was made of peripheral blood. The receptors stem from a woman aged 80 or over with COVID-19, enrolled during active disease.

This clone was picked up a small number of times. The chain combines TRBV7-2 with TRBJ1-2; 9 nucleotides agree with TRBD1. CDR3 length equals 14 residues. CDR1 is SGHTA and CDR2 is FQGNSA in the germline V gene. The trim removed 7 bases at V and 2 bases at J, leaving 5 bases unmatched. For the CDR3, the DNA is TGTGCCAGCAACCGACAGGGGGAAAACTATGGCTACACCTTC. It translates to CASNRQGENYGYTF.

The chain uses TRBV18 and TRBJ2-7, with 7 positions matching TRBD2. Germline V lookup: CDR1 KGHSH, CDR2 LQKENI. V lost 6 bases, J lost 4 bases, and 6 bases stayed unmatched. The CDR3 totals 13 residues. CDR3 in amino acids: CASSGGSAYEQYF. As DNA, the CDR3 is TGTGCCAGCTCGGGGGGGTCAGCTTACGAGCAGTACTTC.

The chain recombines TRBV25-1 with TRBJ2-3; 10 bases fit TRBD2. Germline V gene data show CDR1 as MGHDK and CDR2 as SYGVNS. V shed 3 bases and J 1 base; nucleotides not matched to a gene: 1. The CDR3 consists of 15 residues. The CDR3 is CASSELAGGTDTQYF. The DNA of the CDR3 is TGTGCCAGCAGTGAGCTAGCGGGGGGCACAGATACGCAGTATTTT.

The DNA for the CDR3 is TGTGCCAGCAGTGAACCCGGGGGGCAAGGAGGCAATCAGCCCCAGCATTTT. Translation gives CASSEPGGQGGNQPQHF. The rearrangement joins TRBV6-4 to TRBJ1-5, with a tentative D call TRBD1 (6 bases). The CDR3 is 17 amino acids. V was clipped by 3 bases and J by 2 bases, with 17 bases between them. The germline CDR1 and CDR2 sequences are MRHNA and SNTAGT.

The CDR3, as DNA: TGTGCCAGCAGCCAAGGGCAGGGAGAGACCCAGTACTTC. Its protein product is CASSQGQGETQYF. J is TRBJ2-5 and V is TRBV7-3, with a possible D match to TRBD1 (5 bases). Trimming removed 5 bases from V and 4 bases from J, with 11 bases in between. From germline, CDR1 is SGHTA and CDR2 FQGTGA. This CDR3 comprises 13 residues.

This clone has just a few counts. The gene calls are TRBV6-5 and TRBJ2-1; 10 nucleotides line up with TRBD2. With V trimmed by 6 bases and J by 9 bases, 11 bases remained unmatched. CDR1 is MNHEY, CDR2 SVGAGI, per germline. This CDR3 has 15 amino acids. Here the CDR3 reads CASSHGRSGRVEQFF. The DNA of the CDR3 is TGTGCCAGCAGCCACGGGCGAAGCGGGAGGGTTGAGCAGTTCTTC.

The chain joins TRBV14 to TRBJ1-1; 7 positions agree with TRBD1. J lost 3 bases, V lost 4 bases, and 5 bases had no gene match. The CDR3 length is 14 residues. Germline V gene sequence: CDR1 SGHDN, CDR2 FVKESK. CDR3 sequence (DNA): TGTGCCAGCAGCCCCCGCAGGGGGGACACTGAAGCTTTCTTT. Protein sequence: CASSPRRGDTEAFF.

The chain has TRBV2 and TRBJ2-2; 10 bases are a match to TRBD1. Trimming removed 7 bases from V and 7 bases from J; junction bases left unmatched: 3. The germline V gene has CDR1 SNHLY and CDR2 FYNNEI. This CDR3 has 13 residues. CDR3 in amino acids: CASNGQGDGELFF. In nucleotides, the CDR3 is TGTGCCAGCAACGGACAGGGGGACGGGGAGCTGTTTTTT.

The rearrangement uses TRBV5-1 and TRBJ1-4, with 8 bases matching TRBD1. CDR3 length: 15 amino acids. Germline assignment: CDR1 SGHRS and CDR2 YFSETQ. The V gene end was trimmed by 3 bases and the J gene end by 4 bases; junction bases not matched to a gene: 5. The CDR3 sequence: CASSSGGDGNEKLFF. The CDR3 DNA reads TGCGCCAGCAGCTCAGGGGGCGACGGTAATGAAAAACTGTTTTTT.

The J gene is TRBJ1-6, the V gene TRBV7-2, with 7 bases fitting TRBD1. Per the germline V gene, CDR1 is SGHTA and CDR2 is FQGNSA. The CDR3 has 16 residues. Trimming cost V 5 bases and J 9 bases; bases outside gene matches: 13. The CDR3 spells CASSPVAQGVGSPLHF. As DNA, the CDR3 is TGTGCCAGCAGCCCAGTCGCGCAGGGGGTCGGTTCACCCCTCCACTTT.

The rearrangement links TRBV2 to TRBJ1-5; D might be TRBD1 (5 bases). Trimming removed 4 bases at V and 5 bases at J, with 12 bases between. Germline CDR1 and CDR2: SNHLY and FYNNEI. This CDR3 has 14 amino acids. CDR3: CASSGAGIYQPQHF. CDR3 coding DNA: TGTGCCAGCAGTGGGGCAGGGATTTATCAGCCCCAGCATTTT.

Concerning this clone itself: At one of its ends the junction is not consistent with the germline gene, which may arise from a read error. This chain uses TRBV19 with TRBJ2-1; D perhaps matches TRBD2 (5 bases). This CDR3 has 15 amino acids. Germline CDR1 is LNHDA and CDR2 is SQIVND (reference sequence). The CDR3 sequence: CACSLGVLSYNEQFF. CDR3 DNA sequence: TGTGCCTGTAGTTTGGGAGTTTTATCCTACAATGAGCAGTTCTTC.

V gene TRBV7-2 combines with J gene TRBJ2-1; D unresolved. Germline CDR1 and CDR2: SGHTA and FQGNSA. Trimming removed 3 bases at V and 2 bases at J, with 8 bases between. This CDR3 comprises 14 residues. CDR3 amino acids: CASSFSTPYNEQFF. The CDR3 DNA follows: TGTGCCAGCAGCTTCTCGACACCCTACAATGAGCAGTTCTTC.

The rearrangement links TRBV6-5 to TRBJ1-1; tentatively, D is TRBD1 (5 bases). The V gene's germline CDR1 is MNHEY and CDR2 SVGAGI. The CDR3 consists of 15 residues. V was pared by 5 bases and J by 1 base, with 14 bases between. As DNA, the CDR3 is TGTGCCAGCAGTAGGCAGGGATGGGGGAACACTGAAGCTTTCTTT. This gives the protein CASSRQGWGNTEAFF.

The chain carries TRBV19 and TRBJ2-1, with 7 bases aligning to TRBD2. Trimming at V came to 5 bases and at J to 5 bases, leaving 15 bases not matched to a gene. CDR1 and CDR2 from the germline V gene are LNHDA and SQIVND (reference sequence). The CDR3 sequence is 17 residues long. CDR3 amino acids: CASSSHSNGRSHNEQFF. The CDR3 DNA sequence: TGTGCCAGTAGTTCCCACTCGAACGGGAGGTCCCACAATGAGCAGTTCTTC. Variable domain in full (rest from reference TRBV19 and TRBJ2-1): DGGITQSPKYLFRKEGQNVTLSCEQNLNHDAMYWYRQDPGQGLRLIYYSQIVNDFQKGDIAEGYSVSREKKESFPLTVTSAQKNPTAFYLCASSSHSNGRSHNEQFFGPGTRLTVL.

The CDR3 region is CASSPHRLASNEQFF. In DNA, the CDR3 is TGTGCCAGCAGCCCGCACAGACTAGCGAGTAATGAGCAGTTCTTC. The chain joins TRBV7-2 to TRBJ2-1; 8 nucleotides agree with TRBD2. CDR1 and CDR2 (germline): SGHTA, FQGNSA. After removal of 5 bases from V and 7 bases from J, the junction contained 10 bases not matched to a gene. The CDR3 has 15 amino acids.

CDR3 region: CASSLVGDSAYEQYF. CDR3 bases: TGTGCCAGCAGCCTAGTGGGGGACTCTGCCTACGAGCAGTACTTC. The V gene is TRBV7-2, the J gene TRBJ2-7, with D possibly matching TRBD2 (6 bases). The CDR3 consists of 15 residues. Germline V gene lookup returns CDR1 SGHTA and CDR2 FQGNSA. With 5 bases removed from V and 2 bases from J, the gap between germline ends came to 16 bases.

The chain recombines TRBV11-2 with TRBJ1-1; D remains ambiguous. This CDR3 comprises 12 residues. The V end lost 1 base, the J end lost 9 bases, and 9 bases lay between the germline ends. CDR1 is SGHAT, CDR2 FQNNGV, per germline. CDR3 DNA sequence: TGTGCCAGCAGCTTAGGCGGGGTTAAAGCTTTCTTT. Translation: CASSLGGVKAFF.

V usage is TRBV3-1 (or the pseudogene TRBV3-2) and J usage is TRBJ2-7; 7 nucleotides agree with TRBD1. V shed 4 bases and J 3 bases; nucleotides not matched to a gene: 6. Germline V CDR1 and CDR2: LGHDT, YNNKEL (reference sequence). The CDR3 sequence is 14 residues long. Here the CDR3 reads CASSPRQGFYEQYF. CDR3 nucleotide sequence: TGTGCCAGCAGCCCCAGACAGGGATTCTACGAGCAGTACTTC.

The gene calls are TRBV4-3 and TRBJ2-5; TRBD2 matches 8 bases. CDR3 length equals 16 residues. CDR1 is LGHNA and CDR2 is YSLEER in the germline V gene. V shed 4 bases and J 7 bases; nucleotides not matched to a gene: 14. The CDR3 loop reads CASSLQVSGTGVTQYF. Here the CDR3 DNA reads TGCGCCAGCAGCCTACAAGTTAGCGGGACCGGGGTGACCCAGTACTTC.

This chain joins TRBV9 and TRBJ2-1; 14 bases agree with TRBD2. The V gene's germline CDR1 is SGDLS and CDR2 YYNGEE. This CDR3 region has 22 residues. Unmatched junction bases numbered 19, after V lost 1 base and J lost 4 bases. CDR3 coding DNA: TGTGCCAGCAGCGTACCAAAGGGAGGGGTGACTAGCGGGAGGGCCGGGTACAATGAGCAGTTCTTC. This codes for CASSVPKGGVTSGRAGYNEQFF.

This chain uses TRBV28 with TRBJ2-3; TRBD1 aligns across 8 bases. Germline V gene lookup returns CDR1 MDHEN and CDR2 SYDVKM. V lost 1 base, J lost 4 bases, and 7 bases stayed unmatched. The CDR3 runs to 16 residues. The DNA of the CDR3 is TGTGCCAGCAGTTTATTGCGGACAGGGAGGTCAGATACGCAGTATTTT. It codes for CASSLLRTGRSDTQYF.

The count of this clone is one. The gene calls are TRBV7-9 and TRBJ2-7, with 8 nucleotides matching TRBD2. The CDR3 consists of 15 residues. CDR1 SEHNR and CDR2 FQNEAQ come from the germline V gene (reference sequence). Trimming at V came to 5 bases and at J to 6 bases, leaving 12 bases not matched to a gene. CDR3 DNA sequence: TGTGCCAGCAGCCCGTCGGGGGCGGGGGGTAGCGAGCAGTACTTC. This sequence encodes CASSPSGAGGSEQYF.

The rearrangement uses TRBV18 and TRBJ1-3; 8 bases line up with TRBD1. The CDR3 loop spans 16 amino acids. The V gene's germline CDR1 is KGHSH and CDR2 LQKENI. With 6 bases clipped from V and 0 bases from J, the junction kept 7 bases outside the gene matches. CDR3 nucleotide sequence: TGTGCCAGCTCGAACTCCGGGACAGGCTCTGGAAACACCATATATTTT. As protein: CASSNSGTGSGNTIYF.

The gene calls are TRBV27 and TRBJ2-7, with 11 bases lining up with TRBD2. J lost 2 bases, V lost 5 bases, and 5 bases had no gene match. The CDR3 runs 15 residues. CDR1 is MNHEY, CDR2 SMNVEV, per germline (reference sequence). The CDR3 reads CASSTGTSGTYEQYF. Written as DNA, the CDR3 is TGTGCCAGCAGTACCGGGACTAGCGGAACCTACGAGCAGTACTTC.

The V and J genes are TRBV18 and TRBJ1-3, with TRBD1 matching over 7 bases. V shed 5 bases, J shed 4 bases, and the junction held 5 bases outside the gene matches. Germline CDR1 reads KGHSH; CDR2 reads LQKENI. This CDR3 spans 14 amino acids. The CDR3 DNA is TGTGCCAGCTCAATCGGACAGGTCGGAAACACCATATATTTT. Translated, it gives CASSIGQVGNTIYF.

The gene calls are TRBV7-3 and TRBJ1-2; 10 bases fit TRBD1. The CDR3 spans 15 residues. Germline values: CDR1 SGHTA, CDR2 FQGTGA. After removal of 5 bases from V and 7 bases from J, the junction contained 10 bases not matched to a gene. The CDR3, as DNA: TGTGCCAGCAGCCCATGGGACAGGGGTATAGGTGGCTACACCTTC. The encoded protein is CASSPWDRGIGGYTF.